These 11 T cell receptor beta chains originate from one sample sequenced in a study of T-cell memory formation after mild COVID-19. TCRdb re-derived calls from the 5' RACE reads in MiXCR, one entry per CDR3 protein. The sample records hundreds of thousands of distinct CDR3 sequences, around 27% being singletons. Specimen: PBMCs or a T cell subset sorted from them (not recorded which). Every receptor here comes from an adult woman who had mild COVID-19 (a few samples of this study predate the infection). Cell type and time point are not known.

The chain joins TRBV7-9 to TRBJ1-4; D ambiguous. The V and J ends lost 5 bases and 8 bases respectively, with 18 bases between them. Per the germline V gene, CDR1 is SEHNR and CDR2 is FQNEAQ (reference sequence). There are 15 residues in the CDR3. The chain's CDR3 is CASSHSGSKVEKLFF. In DNA form, the CDR3 reads TGTGCCAGCAGCCACTCGGGCAGTAAAGTGGAAAAACTGTTTTTT.

The sample holds a few counts of this clonotype. V and J are TRBV27 and TRBJ2-7, with TRBD1 matching over 9 bases. Germline-derived CDR1 and CDR2 are MNHEY and SMNVEV (reference sequence). J gave up 3 bases and V 5 bases, and 5 bases lay outside the gene matches. The CDR3 contains 14 residues. In DNA form, the CDR3 reads TGTGCCAGCAGTCCTTACAGGGGGCTCTACGAGCAGTACTTC. It is translated as CASSPYRGLYEQYF.

The chain recombines TRBV7-3 with TRBJ2-3; TRBD2 aligns across 12 bases. After removal of 7 bases from V and 5 bases from J, the junction contained 7 bases not matched to a gene. The CDR3 runs 15 residues. Germline V gives CDR1 SGHTA, CDR2 FQGTGA. The CDR3 coding sequence is TGTGCCAGCACCCTAGCGGGGGGGCCAGAAGATACGCAGTATTTT. Translated, it gives CASTLAGGPEDTQYF.

The rearrangement links TRBV9 to TRBJ2-5, with D maybe TRBD1 (5 bases). This CDR3 has 14 residues. With 2 bases removed from V and 2 bases from J, the gap between germline ends came to 10 bases. Germline V gives CDR1 SGDLS, CDR2 YYNGEE. The CDR3 sequence is CASSVQGIQETQYF. The CDR3 nucleotides are TGTGCCAGCAGCGTTCAGGGTATTCAAGAGACCCAGTACTTC.

The CDR3 DNA sequence: TGTGCCATCTCACCCGGGACTAGCAAAGGTCATGAGCAGTTCTTC. Its translation is CAISPGTSKGHEQFF. The chain has TRBV10-3 and TRBJ2-1, with 9 positions matching TRBD2. Trimming at V came to 8 bases and at J to 8 bases, leaving 13 bases not matched to a gene. The CDR3 is made up of 15 amino acids. Germline V gene sequence: CDR1 ENHRY, CDR2 SYGVKD.

The chain uses TRBV5-1 and TRBJ2-3, with 9 bases matching TRBD1. The J segment lost 0 bases and the V segment lost 4 bases, leaving 3 bases of the junction unmatched. The germline CDR1 and CDR2 sequences are SGHRS and YFSETQ. The CDR3 is 15 residues long. DNA for the CDR3: TGCGCCAGCAGCGCGGGACAGGGAAGCACAGATACGCAGTATTTT. The encoded protein is CASSAGQGSTDTQYF.

This sequence joins TRBV4-3 and TRBJ2-1; D might be TRBD2 (6 bases). CDR1 is LGHNA, CDR2 YSLEER, per germline. CDR3 length equals 17 residues. V dropped 0 bases and J dropped 1 base, with 13 bases sitting between them. The CDR3, as DNA: TGCGCCAGCAGCCAAGATGAGGCGGGACCTTCCTACAATGAGCAGTTCTTC. Protein sequence: CASSQDEAGPSYNEQFF.

The rearrangement joins TRBV10-2 to TRBJ2-5; D unresolved. V was shortened by 2 bases and J by 7 bases, with 20 bases between the two germline ends. Germline-derived CDR1 and CDR2 are WSHSY and SAAADI. The CDR3 consists of 16 residues. The CDR3: CASSERRFGGLGTQYF. The CDR3 nucleotides read TGCGCCAGCAGTGAGCGACGGTTCGGCGGTTTAGGGACCCAGTACTTC.

The CDR3 DNA follows: TGCAGCGTTGAGTACCGGGACAAAGGTTTCTACGAGCAGTACTTC. Translated: CSVEYRDKGFYEQYF. The rearrangement links TRBV29-1 to TRBJ2-7, with D possibly matching TRBD1 (6 bases). The CDR3 has 15 residues. Per the germline V gene, CDR1 is SQVTM and CDR2 is ANQGSEA. Between the trimmed V and J ends, which lost 3 bases and 3 bases, there was a span of 18 bases.

This clonotype appeared a few times. This sequence joins TRBV11-2 and TRBJ2-1; maybe TRBD2 (6 bases). The CDR3 spans 14 residues. V lost 5 bases and J 3 bases, leaving 11 bases between the germline ends. Per germline, CDR1 SGHAT and CDR2 FQNNGV. The CDR3 bases are TGTGCCAGCAGCCGATTAGCGGTCTACAATGAGCAGTTCTTC. As protein: CASSRLAVYNEQFF.

This chain links TRBV5-1 with TRBJ2-7; D ambiguous. The CDR3 length is 15 residues. The germline V gene encodes CDR1 SGHRS and CDR2 YFSETQ. V shed 4 bases and J shed 2 bases, with 16 bases lying between them. The CDR3 DNA is TGCGCCAGCAGCCATTGGAGTACAGAAACCTACGAGCAGTACTTC. Encoded protein: CASSHWSTETYEQYF.